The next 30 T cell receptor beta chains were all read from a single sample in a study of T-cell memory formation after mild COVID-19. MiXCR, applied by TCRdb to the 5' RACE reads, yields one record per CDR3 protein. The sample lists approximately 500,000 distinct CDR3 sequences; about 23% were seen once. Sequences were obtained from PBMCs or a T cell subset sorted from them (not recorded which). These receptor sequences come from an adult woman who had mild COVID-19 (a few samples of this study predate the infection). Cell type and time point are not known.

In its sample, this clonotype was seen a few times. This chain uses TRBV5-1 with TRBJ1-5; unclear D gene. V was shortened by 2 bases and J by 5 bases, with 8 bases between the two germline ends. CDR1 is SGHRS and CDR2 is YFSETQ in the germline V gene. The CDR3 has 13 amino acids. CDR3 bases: TGCGCCAGCAGCTTCGACGGTGATCAGCCCCAGCATTTT. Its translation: CASSFDGDQPQHF.

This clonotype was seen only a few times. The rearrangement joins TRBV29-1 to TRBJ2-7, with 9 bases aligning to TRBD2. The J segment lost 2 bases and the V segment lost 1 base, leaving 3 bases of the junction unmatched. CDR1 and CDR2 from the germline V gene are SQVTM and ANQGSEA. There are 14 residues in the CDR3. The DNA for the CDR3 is TGCAGCGTTGAAGCTAGCGGGGACACCTACGAGCAGTACTTC. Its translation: CSVEASGDTYEQYF.

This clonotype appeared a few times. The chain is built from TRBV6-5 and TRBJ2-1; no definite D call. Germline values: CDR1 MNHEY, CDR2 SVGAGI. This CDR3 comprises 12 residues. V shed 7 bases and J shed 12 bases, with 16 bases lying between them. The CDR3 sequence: CASNFIGSRQFF. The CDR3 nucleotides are TGTGCCAGCAATTTCATAGGAAGCCGGCAGTTCTTC.

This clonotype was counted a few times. The CDR3: CASSQGRDRGSTGELFF. In nucleotides, the CDR3 is TGTGCCAGCAGCCAAGGACGGGACAGGGGATCAACCGGGGAGCTGTTTTTT. This chain links TRBV3-1 with TRBJ2-2, with 10 nucleotides matching TRBD1. This CDR3 has 17 amino acids. Germline CDR1 reads LGHDT; CDR2 reads YNNKEL (reference sequence). V shed 1 base and J 5 bases; nucleotides not matched to a gene: 7.

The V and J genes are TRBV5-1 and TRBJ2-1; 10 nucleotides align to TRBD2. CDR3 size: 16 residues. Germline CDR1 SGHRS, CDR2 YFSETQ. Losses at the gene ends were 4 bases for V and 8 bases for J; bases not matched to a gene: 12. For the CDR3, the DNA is TGCGCCAGCAGCCGATTACTAGCGGGGCTAGGGGATGAGCAGTTCTTC. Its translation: CASSRLLAGLGDEQFF.

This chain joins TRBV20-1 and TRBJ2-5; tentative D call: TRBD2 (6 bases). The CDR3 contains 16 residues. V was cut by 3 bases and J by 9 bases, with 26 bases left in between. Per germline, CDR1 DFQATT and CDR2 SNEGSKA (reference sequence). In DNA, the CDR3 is TGCAGTGCTAGGGCCAGGGACTTTACTGATTCCGGGGCCCAGTACTTC. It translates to CSARARDFTDSGAQYF.

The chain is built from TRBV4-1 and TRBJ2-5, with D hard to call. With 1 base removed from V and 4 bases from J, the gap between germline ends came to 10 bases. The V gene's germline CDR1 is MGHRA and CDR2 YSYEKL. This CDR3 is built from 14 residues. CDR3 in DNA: TGCGCCAGCAGCCAAGGGAACTGGGGAGAGACCCAGTACTTC. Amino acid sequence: CASSQGNWGETQYF.

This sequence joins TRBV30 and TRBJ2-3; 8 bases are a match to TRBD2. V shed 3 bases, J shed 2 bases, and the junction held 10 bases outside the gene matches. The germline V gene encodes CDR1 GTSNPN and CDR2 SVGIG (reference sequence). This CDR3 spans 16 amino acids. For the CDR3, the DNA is TGTGCCTGGAGCCTGGCGGGAGGCCAATTCACAGATACGCAGTATTTT. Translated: CAWSLAGGQFTDTQYF.

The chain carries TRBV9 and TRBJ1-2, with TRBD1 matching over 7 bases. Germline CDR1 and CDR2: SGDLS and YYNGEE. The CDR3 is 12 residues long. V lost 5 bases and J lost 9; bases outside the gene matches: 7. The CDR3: CASRSGTASYTF. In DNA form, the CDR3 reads TGTGCCAGCAGGTCCGGGACAGCCAGCTACACCTTC.

The DNA for the CDR3 is TGTGCCAGCAGTCCCCACTTCTACGAGCAGTACTTC. This sequence encodes CASSPHFYEQYF. The V gene is TRBV12-3 or TRBV12-4, the J gene TRBJ2-7; the D is unclear. With 5 bases removed from V and 3 bases from J, the gap between germline ends came to 8 bases. The CDR3 is made up of 12 amino acids.

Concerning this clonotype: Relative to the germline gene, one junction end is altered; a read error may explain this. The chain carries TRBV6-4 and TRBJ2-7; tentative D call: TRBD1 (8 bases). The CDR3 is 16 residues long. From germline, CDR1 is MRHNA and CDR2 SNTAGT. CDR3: CTSSSITGGASYEQYF. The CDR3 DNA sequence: TGTACCAGCAGTTCCATTACAGGGGGGGCCTCCTACGAGCAGTACTTC.

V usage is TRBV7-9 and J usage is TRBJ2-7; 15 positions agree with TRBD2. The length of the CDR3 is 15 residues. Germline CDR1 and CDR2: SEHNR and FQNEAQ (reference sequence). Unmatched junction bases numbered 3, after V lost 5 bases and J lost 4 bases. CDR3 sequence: CASSLGTSGGYEQYF. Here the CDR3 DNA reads TGTGCCAGCAGCCTAGGGACTAGCGGGGGGTACGAGCAGTACTTC.

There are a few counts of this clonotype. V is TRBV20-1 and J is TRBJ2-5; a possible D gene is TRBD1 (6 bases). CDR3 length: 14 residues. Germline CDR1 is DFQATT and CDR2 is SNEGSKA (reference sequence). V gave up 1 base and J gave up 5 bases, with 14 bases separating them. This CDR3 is CSARGGWGRETQYF. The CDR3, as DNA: TGCAGTGCTAGAGGAGGTTGGGGGCGGGAGACCCAGTACTTC.

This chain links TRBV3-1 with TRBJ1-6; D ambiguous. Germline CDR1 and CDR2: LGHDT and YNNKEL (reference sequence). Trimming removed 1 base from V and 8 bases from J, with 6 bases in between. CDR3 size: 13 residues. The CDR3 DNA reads TGTGCCAGCAGCCAAGTCGGTGATTCACCCCTCCACTTT. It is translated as CASSQVGDSPLHF.

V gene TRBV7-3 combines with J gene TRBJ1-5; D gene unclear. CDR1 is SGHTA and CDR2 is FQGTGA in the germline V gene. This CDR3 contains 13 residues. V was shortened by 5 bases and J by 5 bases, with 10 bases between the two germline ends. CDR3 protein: CASSPGRDQPQHF. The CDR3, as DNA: TGTGCCAGCAGCCCCGGGCGAGATCAGCCCCAGCATTTT.

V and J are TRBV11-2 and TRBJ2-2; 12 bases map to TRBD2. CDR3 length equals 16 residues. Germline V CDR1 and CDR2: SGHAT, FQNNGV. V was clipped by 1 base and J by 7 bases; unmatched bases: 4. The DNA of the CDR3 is TGTGCCAGCAGCTTAGGAGGACTAGCGGGGTTCGGGGAGCTGTTTTTT. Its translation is CASSLGGLAGFGELFF.

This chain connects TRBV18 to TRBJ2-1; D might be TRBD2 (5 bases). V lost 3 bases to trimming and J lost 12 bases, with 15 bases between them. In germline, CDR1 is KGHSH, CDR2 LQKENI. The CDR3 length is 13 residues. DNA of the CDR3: TGTGCCAGCTCACCTGTGAGGGAAGGAGGGCAGTTCTTC. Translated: CASSPVREGGQFF.

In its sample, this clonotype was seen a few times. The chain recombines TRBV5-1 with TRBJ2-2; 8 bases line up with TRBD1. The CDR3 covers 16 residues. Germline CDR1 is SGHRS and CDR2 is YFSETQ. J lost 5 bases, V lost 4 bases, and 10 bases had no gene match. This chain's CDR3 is CASSTQGGRGTGELFF. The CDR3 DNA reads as TGCGCCAGCAGCACACAGGGGGGCCGAGGTACCGGGGAGCTGTTTTTT.

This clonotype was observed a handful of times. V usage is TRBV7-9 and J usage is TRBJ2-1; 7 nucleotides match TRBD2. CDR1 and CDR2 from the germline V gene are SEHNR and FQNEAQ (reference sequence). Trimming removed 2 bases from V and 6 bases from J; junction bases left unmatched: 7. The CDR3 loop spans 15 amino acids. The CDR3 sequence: CASSLTGTTVNEQFF. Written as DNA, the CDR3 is TGTGCCAGCAGCTTAACCGGGACTACCGTCAATGAGCAGTTCTTC. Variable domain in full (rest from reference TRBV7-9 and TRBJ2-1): DTGVSQNPRHKITKRGQNVTFRCDPISEHNRLYWYRQTLGQGPEFLTYFQNEAQLEKSRLLSDRFSAERPKGSFSTLEIQRTEQGDSAMYLCASSLTGTTVNEQFFGPGTRLTVL.

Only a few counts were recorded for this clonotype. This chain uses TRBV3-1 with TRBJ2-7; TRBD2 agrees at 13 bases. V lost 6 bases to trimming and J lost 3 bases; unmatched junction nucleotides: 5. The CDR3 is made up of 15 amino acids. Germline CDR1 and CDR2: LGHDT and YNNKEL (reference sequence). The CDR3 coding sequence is TGTGCCAGCAGTCTGACTAGCGGGAGGTTCTACGAGCAGTACTTC. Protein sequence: CASSLTSGRFYEQYF.

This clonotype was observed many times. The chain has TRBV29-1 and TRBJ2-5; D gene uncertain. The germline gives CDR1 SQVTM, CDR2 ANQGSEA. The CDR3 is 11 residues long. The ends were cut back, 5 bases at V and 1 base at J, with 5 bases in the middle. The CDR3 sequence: CSVLIQETQYF. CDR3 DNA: TGCAGCGTTCTTATCCAAGAGACCCAGTACTTC.

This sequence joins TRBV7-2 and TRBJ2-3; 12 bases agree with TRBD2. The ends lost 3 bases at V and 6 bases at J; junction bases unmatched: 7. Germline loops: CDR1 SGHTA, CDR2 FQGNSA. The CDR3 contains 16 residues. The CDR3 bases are TGTGCCAGCAGCTTTCCACTAGCGGGAGGTTTCGATACGCAGTATTTT. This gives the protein CASSFPLAGGFDTQYF.

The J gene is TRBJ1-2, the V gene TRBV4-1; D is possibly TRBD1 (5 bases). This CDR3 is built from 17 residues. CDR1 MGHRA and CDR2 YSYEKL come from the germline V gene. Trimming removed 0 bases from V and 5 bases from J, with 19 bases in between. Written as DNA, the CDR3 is TGCGCCAGCAGCCAAGATAGCCTAGACAGTGTGGTTTATGGCTACACCTTC. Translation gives CASSQDSLDSVVYGYTF.

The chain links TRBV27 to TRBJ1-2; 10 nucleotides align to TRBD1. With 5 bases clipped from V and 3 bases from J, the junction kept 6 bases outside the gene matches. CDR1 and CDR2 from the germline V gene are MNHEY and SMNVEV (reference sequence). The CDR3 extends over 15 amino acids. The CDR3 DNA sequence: TGTGCCAGCAGTCTGCGGGACAGGGGAGACTATGGCTACACCTTC. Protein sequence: CASSLRDRGDYGYTF.

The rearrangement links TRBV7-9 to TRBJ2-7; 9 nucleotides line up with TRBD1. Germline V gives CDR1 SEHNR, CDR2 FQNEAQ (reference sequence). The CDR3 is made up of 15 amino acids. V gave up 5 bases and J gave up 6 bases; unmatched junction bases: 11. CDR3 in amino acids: CASSLAGTGIIEQYF. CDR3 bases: TGTGCCAGCAGCCTGGCTGGGACAGGGATTATCGAGCAGTACTTC.

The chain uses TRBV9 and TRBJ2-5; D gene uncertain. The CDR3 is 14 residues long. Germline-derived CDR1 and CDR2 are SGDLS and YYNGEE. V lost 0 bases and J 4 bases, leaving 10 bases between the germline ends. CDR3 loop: CASSVDDIPETQYF. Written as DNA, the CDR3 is TGTGCCAGCAGCGTAGACGACATCCCAGAGACCCAGTACTTC.

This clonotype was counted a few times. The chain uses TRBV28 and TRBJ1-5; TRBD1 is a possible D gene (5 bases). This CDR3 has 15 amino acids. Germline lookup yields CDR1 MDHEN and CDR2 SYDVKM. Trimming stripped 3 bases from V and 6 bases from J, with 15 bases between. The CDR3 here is CASSFLAGSGQPQHF. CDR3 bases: TGTGCCAGCAGTTTTCTGGCAGGGTCCGGTCAGCCCCAGCATTTT.

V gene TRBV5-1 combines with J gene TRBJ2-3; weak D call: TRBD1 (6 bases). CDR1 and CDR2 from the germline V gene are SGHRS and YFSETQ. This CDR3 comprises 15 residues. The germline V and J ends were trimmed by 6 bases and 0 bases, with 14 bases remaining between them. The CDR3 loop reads CASTQGQYSTDTQYF. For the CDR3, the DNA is TGCGCCAGCACGCAAGGACAGTATAGCACAGATACGCAGTATTTT.

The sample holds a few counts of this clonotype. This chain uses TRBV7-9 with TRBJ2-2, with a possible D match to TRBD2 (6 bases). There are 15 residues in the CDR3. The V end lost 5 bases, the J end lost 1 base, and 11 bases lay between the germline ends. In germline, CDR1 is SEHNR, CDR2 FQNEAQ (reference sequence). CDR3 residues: CASSPPGGNTGELFF. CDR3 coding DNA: TGTGCCAGCAGCCCACCCGGGGGGAACACCGGGGAGCTGTTTTTT.

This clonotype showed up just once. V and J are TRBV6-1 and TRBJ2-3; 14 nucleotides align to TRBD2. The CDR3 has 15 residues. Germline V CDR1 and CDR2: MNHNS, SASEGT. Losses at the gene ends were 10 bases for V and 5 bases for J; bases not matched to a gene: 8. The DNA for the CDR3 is TGTGCCATCCACTCGGGACTAGCGGGAGTAGATACGCAGTATTTT. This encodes CAIHSGLAGVDTQYF.